Shown below are 24 T cell receptor beta chains from a single sample sequenced in a study of metastatic and nonmetastatic thyroid tumors. TCRdb used MiXCR to call clones anew from the PCR reads. The sample holds about 41,000 clones, 20% to 25% seen once. All patients were untreated before thyroid surgery. Sequencing was done on a sample of tumor tissue. The receptors come from a female donor with papillary thyroid cancer or a benign thyroid nodule (not recorded which). Some clones in this sample may be carry-over from other donors' samples.

The CDR3 region is CASSYKGNTEAFF. In DNA form, the CDR3 reads TGTGCCAGCAGTTACAAAGGGAACACTGAAGCTTTCTTT. This chain uses TRBV27 with TRBJ1-1; D not resolved. V was shortened by 4 bases and J by 1 base, with 7 bases between the two germline ends. CDR3 size: 13 residues. Germline loops: CDR1 MNHEY, CDR2 SMNVEV (reference sequence).

This clone showed up just a few times. The V gene is TRBV28, the J gene TRBJ1-1; no clear D. V was trimmed by 6 bases and J by 1 base, leaving 12 bases between them. Germline CDR1 is MDHEN and CDR2 is SYDVKM. This CDR3 comprises 14 residues. The CDR3 protein is CASSHTGANTEAFF. The CDR3 bases are TGTGCCAGCAGCCACACTGGCGCGAACACTGAAGCTTTCTTT.

The chain joins TRBV5-2 to TRBJ2-3; the D call TRBD1 from the table was never checked on the DNA. TRBV5-2 corresponds to a pseudogene. This CDR3 contains 16 residues. This chain's CDR3 is CASILGASVSTDTQYF. Here the CDR3 DNA reads TGTGCCAGCATTCTCGGGGCGTCGGTCTCCACAGATACGCAGTATTTT.

The chain has TRBV20-1 and TRBJ2-7; D is unclear. The ends were cut back, 6 bases at V and 0 bases at J, with 18 bases in the middle. Per the germline V gene, CDR1 is DFQATT and CDR2 is SNEGSKA (reference sequence). The CDR3 runs to 15 residues. DNA for the CDR3: TGCAGTGCCCCAGCCAAAGCCCCCTCCTCCTACGAGCAGTACTTC. The encoded protein is CSAPAKAPSSYEQYF.

The sample holds many counts of this clone. The same CDR3 can be traced to other DNA sequences in this sample. The V call is TRBV20-1, the J call TRBJ2-5, with D maybe TRBD1 (6 bases). Trimming stripped 0 bases from V and 7 bases from J, with 12 bases between. The CDR3 has 13 residues. Germline CDR1 and CDR2: DFQATT and SNEGSKA (reference sequence). The CDR3 region has the DNA TGCAGTGCTAGAGACCAGGGGCAGGGGACCCAGTACTTC. This encodes CSARDQGQGTQYF.

This clone has ten or more counts. The sample carries other DNA sequences with the same CDR3. The genes are TRBV7-2 and TRBJ1-1, with 7 bases fitting TRBD1. The CDR3 has 14 amino acids. V lost 1 base and J lost 8; bases outside the gene matches: 7. Germline V gives CDR1 SGHTA, CDR2 FQGNSA. The CDR3: CASSLDFRTGEAFF. The DNA of the CDR3 is TGTGCCAGCAGCTTAGATTTCAGGACAGGAGAAGCTTTCTTT.

The chain links TRBV3-1 to TRBJ1-1, with D possibly being TRBD1 (5 bases). CDR3 length equals 15 residues. Germline-derived CDR1 and CDR2 are LGHDT and YNNKEL (reference sequence). Trimming took off 4 bases at V and 5 bases at J, with 17 bases between the two ends. The CDR3 is CASSLVWGGITEAFF. CDR3 sequence (DNA): TGTGCCAGCAGCCTAGTGTGGGGGGGGATTACTGAAGCTTTCTTT.

This clone was seen repeatedly, ten times or more. The chain is built from TRBV9 and TRBJ1-3; 7 nucleotides align to TRBD1. V was pared by 7 bases and J by 2 bases, with 0 bases of the junction left unmatched. The CDR3 is made up of 12 amino acids. CDR1 is SGDLS and CDR2 is YYNGEE in the germline V gene. The CDR3 sequence: CASDRAGNTIYF. The DNA for the CDR3 is TGTGCCAGCGACAGGGCTGGAAACACCATATATTTT.

This clone turned up a few times. Other nucleotide sequences from this sample produce the same CDR3. V usage is TRBV28 and J usage is TRBJ1-6; D is ambiguous. V was shortened by 1 base and J by 7 bases, with 5 bases between the two germline ends. The CDR3 runs 13 residues. CDR1 MDHEN and CDR2 SYDVKM come from the germline V gene. The CDR3 loop reads CASSLSGNSPLHF. The CDR3 nucleotides are TGTGCCAGCAGTTTATCTGGAAATTCACCCCTCCACTTT.

The V gene is TRBV12-3 or TRBV12-4, the J gene TRBJ2-5, with D hard to call. Trimming left V 5 bases short and J 4 bases short, with 11 bases between. This CDR3 spans 13 amino acids. CDR3 sequence reads: CASSPASPETQYF. Here the CDR3 DNA reads TGTGCCAGCAGTCCGGCCTCCCCAGAGACCCAGTACTTC.

The V gene is TRBV11-3, the J gene TRBJ1-2; no reliable D call. This CDR3 contains 16 residues. Germline CDR1 and CDR2: SGHNT and YENEEA. Trimming stripped 5 bases from V and 6 bases from J, with 22 bases between. The CDR3 loop reads CASSRSLGPGGDGYTF. In DNA, the CDR3 is TGTGCCAGCAGCCGGTCCTTGGGCCCCGGTGGGGATGGCTACACCTTC.

The chain carries TRBV12-5 and TRBJ2-5; TRBD2 aligns across 11 bases. Germline assignment: CDR1 LGHNT and CDR2 FRNRAP. The CDR3 extends over 15 amino acids. J gave up 1 base and V 6 bases, and 4 bases lay outside the gene matches. The CDR3 protein is CASGLGLAVQETQYF. Written as DNA, the CDR3 is TGTGCTAGTGGACTGGGACTAGCGGTCCAAGAGACCCAGTACTTC. Combining the CDR3 with reference TRBV12-5 and TRBJ2-5 gives the whole variable domain DARVTQTPRHKVTEMGQEVTMRCQPILGHNTVFWYRQTMMQGLELLAYFRNRAPLDDSGMPKDRFSAEMPDATLATLKIQPSEPRDSAVYFCASGLGLAVQETQYFGPGTRLLVL.

The chain couples TRBV11-2 to TRBJ1-5; 9 nucleotides line up with TRBD1. Germline trimming cut 4 bases from V and 5 bases from J; bases unmatched to any gene: 3. The CDR3 is 14 residues long. From germline, CDR1 is SGHAT and CDR2 FQNNGV. CDR3 sequence: CASSSRDRDQPQHF. In DNA, the CDR3 is TGTGCCAGCAGCTCCCGGGACAGGGATCAGCCCCAGCATTTT.

The V call is TRBV6-1, the J call TRBJ1-6, with a weak D call TRBD1 (5 bases). V was trimmed by 6 bases and J by 7 bases, leaving 10 bases between them. Germline loops: CDR1 MNHNS, CDR2 SASEGT. The CDR3 runs to 13 residues. The CDR3 is CASSPTENSPLHF. The DNA of the CDR3 is TGTGCCAGCAGCCCGACAGAGAATTCACCCCTCCACTTT.

The chain carries TRBV30 and TRBJ1-4; 7 bases are shared with TRBD1. V shed 0 bases, J shed 6 bases, and the junction held 7 bases outside the gene matches. The CDR3 contains 15 residues. Germline V gene sequence: CDR1 GTSNPN, CDR2 SVGIG (reference sequence). CDR3 DNA sequence: TGTGCCTGGAGTGTGGGATTCGGACAGGATGAAAAACTGTTTTTT. The encoded protein is CAWSVGFGQDEKLFF.

Many counts were recorded for this clone. This sample includes further DNA sequences coding for the same CDR3. The chain links TRBV20-1 to TRBJ2-7, with D unclear. The CDR3 is 14 residues long. Germline V gene data show CDR1 as DFQATT and CDR2 as SNEGSKA (reference sequence). V dropped 0 bases and J dropped 1 base, with 10 bases sitting between them. The DNA of the CDR3 is TGCAGTGCTAGAGATAGTCAGAGATCCTACGAGCAGTACTTC. This gives the protein CSARDSQRSYEQYF.

This clone was detected many times. The V call is TRBV4-1, the J call TRBJ2-5, with D perhaps TRBD1 (5 bases). The germline V and J ends were trimmed by 3 bases and 5 bases, with 16 bases remaining between them. Germline V gene data show CDR1 as MGHRA and CDR2 as YSYEKL. The CDR3 sequence is 15 residues long. CDR3 DNA: TGCGCCAGCAGCCATCAGCTAGGGTCAGGGGAGACCCAGTACTTC. It codes for CASSHQLGSGETQYF.

This clone was seen more than once but under ten times. At one end the junction does not follow the germline gene, possibly because of a read error. The rearrangement joins TRBV15 to TRBJ2-7, with D perhaps being TRBD1 or TRBD2 (5 bases each). Germline CDR1 reads LNHNV; CDR2 reads YYDKDF (reference sequence). The CDR3 contains 15 residues. The CDR3 is CATSRDLAGSGAWTF. CDR3 nucleotide sequence: TGTGCCACCAGCAGAGATCTTGCGGGTTCTGGGGCGTGGACCTTC.

The chain joins TRBV18 to TRBJ1-2; 7 nucleotides line up with TRBD1. The CDR3 length is 14 residues. The V and J ends lost 3 bases and 4 bases, in that order; junction bases with no gene match: 5. CDR1 KGHSH and CDR2 LQKENI come from the germline V gene. DNA of the CDR3: TGTGCCAGCTCACCCGACAGGGTTAGCTATGGCTACACCTTC. It translates to CASSPDRVSYGYTF.

With regard to this clone: One base away lies a much larger clone, so this may be a sequencing read error. The rearrangement uses TRBV5-1 and TRBJ2-5; 7 bases align to TRBD2. V dropped 0 bases and J dropped 2; count of bases not matched to a gene: 4. CDR1 SGHRS and CDR2 YFSETQ come from the germline V gene. The CDR3 runs 15 residues. The CDR3 is CASSLVRECQETQYF. The CDR3, as DNA: TGCGCCAGCAGCTTGGTGCGGGAGTGTCAAGAGACCCAGTACTTC.

This clone was detected many times. The chain couples TRBV2 to TRBJ1-4; D perhaps matches TRBD1 (5 bases). CDR1 is SNHLY, CDR2 FYNNEI, per germline. There are 15 residues in the CDR3. Trimming removed 7 bases at V and 0 bases at J, with 12 bases between. CDR3 nucleotide sequence: TGTGCCAGCACCCAGGACACCTCAACTAATGAAAAACTGTTTTTT. Translating it yields CASTQDTSTNEKLFF.

The rearrangement links TRBV19 to TRBJ1-1, with a possible D match to TRBD1 (6 bases). V lost 3 bases to trimming and J lost 0 bases, with 11 bases between them. The CDR3 runs 15 residues. Germline assignment: CDR1 LNHDA and CDR2 SQIVND (reference sequence). CDR3 region: CASSITGIMNTEAFF. CDR3 DNA sequence: TGTGCCAGTAGTATTACAGGGATAATGAACACTGAAGCTTTCTTT.

In this sample, this clone turned up a few times. V is TRBV7-3 and J is TRBJ1-6; D is unresolved. There are 11 residues in the CDR3. Germline V lookup: CDR1 SGHTA, CDR2 FQGTGA. The CDR3 bases are TGTTTCAGCAGCCACTATGCACCCCTCCACTTT. It codes for CFSSHYAPLHF.

The chain carries TRBV27 and TRBJ2-7; 14 nucleotides agree with TRBD2. The CDR3 covers 15 residues. J gave up 6 bases and V 10 bases, and 11 bases lay outside the gene matches. CDR1 MNHEY and CDR2 SMNVEV come from the germline V gene (reference sequence). The CDR3 loop is CATKGLAGVQGEQYF. The DNA of the CDR3 is TGTGCCACCAAGGGACTAGCGGGAGTTCAAGGCGAGCAGTACTTC.